The sequence of this T cell receptor beta chain was determined in a study of cytomegalovirus exposure and HLA in healthy donors. PCR primers comprised 60 Vbeta and 13 Jbeta primers. Using immunoSEQ multiplex PCR, the repertoire was profiled, and TCRdb retains in-frame clones only, with some absent. Of over 100,000 clones listed, 83% are singletons. Germline V gene sequence: CDR1 PRHDT, CDR2 FYEKMQ (reference sequence). The CDR3 length is 18 residues. Trimming took 5 bases from V and 4 from J, leaving 24 bases between them. The receptor's source is a middle-aged man in good health and CMV-seronegative. Sequenced material: PBMCs. The chain uses TRBV13 and TRBJ2-1; TRBD2 might be the D (5 bases). The CDR3 sequence is CASSPPPSTSSGYNEQFF. The CDR3 nucleotides are TGTGCCAGCAGCCCGCCCCCGTCCACTAGTTCAGGTTACAATGAGCAGTTCTTC.